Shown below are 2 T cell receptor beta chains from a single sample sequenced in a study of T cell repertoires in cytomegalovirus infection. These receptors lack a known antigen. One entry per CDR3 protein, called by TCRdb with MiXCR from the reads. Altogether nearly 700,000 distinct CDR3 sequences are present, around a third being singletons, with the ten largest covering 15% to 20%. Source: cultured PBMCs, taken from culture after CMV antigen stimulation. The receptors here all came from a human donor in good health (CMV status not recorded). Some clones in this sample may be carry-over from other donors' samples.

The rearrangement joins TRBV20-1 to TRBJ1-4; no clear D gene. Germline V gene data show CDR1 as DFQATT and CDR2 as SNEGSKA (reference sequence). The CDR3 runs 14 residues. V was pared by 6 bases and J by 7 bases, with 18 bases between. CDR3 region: CSAASNARGEKLFF. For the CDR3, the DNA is TGCAGTGCCGCTTCCAATGCCCGTGGTGAAAAACTGTTTTTT.

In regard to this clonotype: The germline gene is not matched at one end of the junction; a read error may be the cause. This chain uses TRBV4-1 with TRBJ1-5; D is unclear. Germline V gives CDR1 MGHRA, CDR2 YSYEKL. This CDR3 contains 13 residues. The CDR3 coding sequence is TGCACCAGCAGCCAAGATCCTAATCAGCCCCAGCATTTT. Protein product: CTSSQDPNQPQHF.